This TCR beta chain was captured in a study of shared clonotypes between healthy human individuals. This clone has a single count. Its cognate antigen is unknown. Assay used: immunoSEQ multiplex PCR; TCRdb lists only in-frame clones, some missing. The data hold about 600,000 clones, with around 97% observed a single time. Regarding the study as a whole: Non-shared clonotypes showed lower generation probabilities than clonotypes common to all four donors.

This clonotype was sampled from a woman under 40 in good health. The sequenced sample was naive CD4+ T cells sorted from blood. The subset here: CD45RA+ positively selected.

CDR3 in amino acids: CASMEGSADTQYF. The CDR3 nucleotides are TGTGCCAGCATGGAGGGAAGCGCAGATACGCAGTATTTT. This chain joins TRBV28 and TRBJ2-3, with D maybe TRBD2 (6 bases). The CDR3 contains 13 residues. In germline, CDR1 is MDHEN, CDR2 SYDVKM. V was pared by 7 bases and J by 4 bases, with 12 bases between.